This paragraph covers one T cell receptor (beta chain) sequence. V dropped 6 bases and J dropped 1 base, with 17 bases sitting between them. Per the germline V gene, CDR1 is KGHSH and CDR2 is LQKENI. The CDR3 length is 16 residues. This sample is drawn from a study of T cell responses to AZD1222 COVID-19 vaccine. Produced via immunoSEQ multiplex PCR; TCRdb's table is partial and in-frame only. The profile shows 200,000 or so clones, around 87% of them singletons. The chain links TRBV18 to TRBJ2-3; either TRBD1 or TRBD2 may fit D (5 bases each). Source: peripheral blood, taken on day 0 of MenACWY control vaccination. The source is an adult in good health. CDR3 sequence reads: CASSLTTEGRTDTQYF. The CDR3 nucleotides read TGTGCCAGCTCTCTTACGACAGAGGGACGCACAGATACGCAGTATTTT.